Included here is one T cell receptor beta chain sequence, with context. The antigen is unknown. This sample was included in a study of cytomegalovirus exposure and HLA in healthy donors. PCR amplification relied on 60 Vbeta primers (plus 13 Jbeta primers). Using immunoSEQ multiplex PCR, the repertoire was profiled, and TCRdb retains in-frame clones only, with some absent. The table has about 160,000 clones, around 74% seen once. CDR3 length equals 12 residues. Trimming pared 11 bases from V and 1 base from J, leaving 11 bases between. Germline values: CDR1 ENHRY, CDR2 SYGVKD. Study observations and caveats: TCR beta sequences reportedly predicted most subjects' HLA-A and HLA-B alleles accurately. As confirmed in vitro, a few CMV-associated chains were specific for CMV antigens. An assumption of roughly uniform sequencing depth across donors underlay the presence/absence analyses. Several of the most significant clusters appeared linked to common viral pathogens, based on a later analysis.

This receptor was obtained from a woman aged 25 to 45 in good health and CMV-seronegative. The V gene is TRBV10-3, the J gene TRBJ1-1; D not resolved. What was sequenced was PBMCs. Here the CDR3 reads CAAKTGNTEAFF. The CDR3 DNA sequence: TGTGCCGCGAAGACGGGGAACACTGAAGCTTTCTTT.